This T cell receptor (beta chain) was captured by sequencing in a study of control samples from healthy donors and cancer patients. Repertoires were generated with immunoSEQ multiplex PCR, while TCRdb's copy carries only in-frame clones and drops some. The profile shows approximately 100,000 clones, 65% to 85% of them singletons. V lost 2 bases, J lost 5 bases, and 3 bases lay in between. This CDR3 spans 11 amino acids. The germline V gene has CDR1 SQVTM and CDR2 ANQGSEA. This clonotype was obtained from an older man with lung cancer. The chain joins TRBV29-1 to TRBJ1-4, with D uncertain. The sequenced sample was PBMCs. The CDR3 sequence is CSVEQNEKLFF. CDR3 bases: TGCAGCGTTGAACAGAATGAAAAACTGTTTTTT.